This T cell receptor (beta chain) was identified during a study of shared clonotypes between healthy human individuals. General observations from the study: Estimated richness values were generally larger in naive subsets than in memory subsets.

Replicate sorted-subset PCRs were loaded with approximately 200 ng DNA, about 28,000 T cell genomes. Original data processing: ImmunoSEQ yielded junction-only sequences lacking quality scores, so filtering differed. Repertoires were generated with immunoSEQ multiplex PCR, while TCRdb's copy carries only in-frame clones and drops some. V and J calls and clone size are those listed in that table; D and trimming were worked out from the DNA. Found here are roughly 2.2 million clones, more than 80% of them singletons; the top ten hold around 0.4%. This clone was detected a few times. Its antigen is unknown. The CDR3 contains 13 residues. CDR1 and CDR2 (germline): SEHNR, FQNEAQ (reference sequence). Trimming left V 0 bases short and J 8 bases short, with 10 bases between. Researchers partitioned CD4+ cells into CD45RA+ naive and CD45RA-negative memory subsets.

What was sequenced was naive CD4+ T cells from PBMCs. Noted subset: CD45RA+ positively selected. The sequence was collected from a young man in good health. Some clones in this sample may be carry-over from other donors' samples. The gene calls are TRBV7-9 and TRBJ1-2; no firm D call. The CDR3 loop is CASSLARAQGYTF. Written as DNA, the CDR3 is TGTGCCAGCAGCTTAGCCCGGGCTCAAGGCTACACCTTC. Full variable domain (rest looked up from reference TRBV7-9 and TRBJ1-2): DTGVSQNPRHKITKRGQNVTFRCDPISEHNRLYWYRQTLGQGPEFLTYFQNEAQLEKSRLLSDRFSAERPKGSFSTLEIQRTEQGDSAMYLCASSLARAQGYTFGSGTRLTVV.